This TCR beta chain was recovered during a study of T cell changes during pregnancy in multiple sclerosis. Germline CDR1 and CDR2: ENHRY and SYGVKD. V shed 6 bases and J shed 1 base, with 16 bases lying between them. CDR3 length equals 15 residues. Generated by immunoSEQ multiplex PCR, the TCRdb table keeps only in-frame clones and is missing some. The repertoire has tens of thousands of clones, over 80% of them found once; the top ten carry about 2%. This sequence was found in a female donor in good health, enrolled as a control in a pregnancy study. The sequenced sample was peripheral blood, obtained in the third trimester of pregnancy. The gene calls are TRBV10-3 and TRBJ2-7, with D unresolved. The DNA for the CDR3 is TGTGCCATCAGCGTTACAGCTTCAGCATCCTACGAGCAGTACTTC. Translating gives CAISVTASASYEQYF.